Each of the 9 T cell receptor beta chains below was sequenced from the same sample in a study of shared clonotypes between healthy human individuals. TCRdb keeps only in-frame clones here, not all; method: immunoSEQ multiplex PCR. The sample includes about 520,000 clones, approximately 80% seen only once; the top ten take more than 10%. Sequencing was carried out using PBMCs. The receptors were sampled from a woman aged 40-49 years in good health. Some clones in this sample may be carry-over from other donors' samples.

In regard to this clone: Being one base from a much bigger clone, this may be a read error. Other DNA sequences of this sample code for an identical CDR3. The chain recombines TRBV2 with TRBJ2-3, with TRBD2 matching 16 bases. CDR1 SNHLY and CDR2 FYNNEI come from the germline V gene. J lost 1 base, V lost 9 bases, and 7 bases had no gene match. This CDR3 has 17 residues. The CDR3 DNA reads TGTGCCAGTGGGGACGGGACTAGCGGGGGGGGCACAGATACGCAGTATTTT. Its translation: CASGDGTSGGGTDTQYF.

The chain carries TRBV7-2 and TRBJ1-3; 10 nucleotides match TRBD1. J was trimmed by 1 base and V by 5 bases; bases with no gene match: 5. The CDR3 contains 16 residues. Germline V lookup: CDR1 SGHTA, CDR2 FQGNSA. CDR3 protein: CASSLTGQGSGNTIYF. The CDR3 coding sequence is TGTGCCAGCAGCCTCACGGGACAGGGGTCTGGAAACACCATATATTTT. The complete variable domain, with remaining parts taken from reference TRBV7-2 and TRBJ1-3, reads GAGVSQSPSNKVTEKGKDVELRCDPISGHTALYWYRQSLGQGLEFLIYFQGNSAPDKSGLPSDRFSAERTGGSVSTLTIQRTQQEDSAVYLCASSLTGQGSGNTIYFGEGSWLTVV.

In its sample, this clone was seen many times. The rearrangement links TRBV4-2 to TRBJ1-1; the match to TRBD1 covers 9 bases. With V trimmed by 3 bases and J by 1 base, 3 bases remained unmatched. The CDR3 contains 15 residues. Germline CDR1 and CDR2: LGHNA and YNFKEQ. DNA of the CDR3: TGTGCCAGCAGCCACCCGGGACAGGGGAACACTGAAGCTTTCTTT. This translates into CASSHPGQGNTEAFF.

This clone was counted a single time. The rearrangement uses TRBV2 and TRBJ2-7; D ambiguous. The germline V gene encodes CDR1 SNHLY and CDR2 FYNNEI. The CDR3 has 13 residues. The V gene lost 10 bases and the J gene lost 2 bases, with 15 bases spanning the gap. The CDR3 region is CANGGADPYEQYF. Here the CDR3 DNA reads TGTGCCAACGGCGGCGCGGACCCCTACGAGCAGTACTTC.

This chain links TRBV9 with TRBJ1-3, with D hard to call. This CDR3 contains 16 residues. V lost 3 bases and J 0 bases, leaving 13 bases between the germline ends. Germline values: CDR1 SGDLS, CDR2 YYNGEE. The CDR3 nucleotides are TGTGCCAGCAGCGCCTTGACATCGCACTCTGGAAACACCATATATTTT. Protein sequence: CASSALTSHSGNTIYF.

This chain joins TRBV7-2 and TRBJ1-2; D is ambiguous. Germline CDR1 is SGHTA and CDR2 is FQGNSA. The CDR3 has 13 residues. Trimming shortened V by 5 bases and J by 2 bases, and 9 bases separated the two germline ends. CDR3: CASSPVQNYGYTF. CDR3 nucleotide sequence: TGTGCCAGCAGCCCCGTACAGAACTATGGCTACACCTTC. The full variable domain, its missing parts supplied by reference TRBV7-2 and TRBJ1-2, is GAGVSQSPSNKVTEKGKDVELRCDPISGHTALYWYRQSLGQGLEFLIYFQGNSAPDKSGLPSDRFSAERTGGSVSTLTIQRTQQEDSAVYLCASSPVQNYGYTFGSGTRLTVV.

This clone was found once. The chain links TRBV28 to TRBJ2-3; 11 bases line up with TRBD2. Germline loops: CDR1 MDHEN, CDR2 SYDVKM. The J segment lost 1 base and the V segment lost 5 bases, leaving 8 bases of the junction unmatched. The CDR3 is 17 amino acids. This CDR3 reads CASSPLIAGGRTDTQYF. The CDR3 nucleotides read TGTGCCAGCAGTCCACTTATAGCGGGAGGGCGCACAGATACGCAGTATTTT. Together with reference TRBV28 and TRBJ2-3, the CDR3 gives the full variable domain: DVKVTQSSRYLVKRTGEKVFLECVQDMDHENMFWYRQDPGLGLRLIYFSYDVKMKEKGDIPEGYSVSREKKERFSLILESASTNQTSMYLCASSPLIAGGRTDTQYFGPGTRLTVL.

The V gene is TRBV4-2, the J gene TRBJ2-1; 7 bases agree with TRBD2. The CDR3 sequence is 13 residues long. J lost 5 bases, V lost 8 bases, and 6 bases had no gene match. The germline V gene encodes CDR1 LGHNA and CDR2 YNFKEQ. The CDR3: CASGTMINNEQFF. The CDR3 coding sequence is TGTGCCAGCGGGACTATGATAAACAATGAGCAGTTCTTC.

This rearrangement joins TRBV30 to TRBJ2-2; D unclear. The germline gives CDR1 GTSNPN, CDR2 SVGIG (reference sequence). CDR3 length: 14 residues. V was clipped by 1 base and J by 3 bases, with 9 bases between them. CDR3 nucleotide sequence: TGTGCCTGGAGTGGGCAAATTGACACCGGGGAGCTGTTTTTT. It encodes CAWSGQIDTGELFF.